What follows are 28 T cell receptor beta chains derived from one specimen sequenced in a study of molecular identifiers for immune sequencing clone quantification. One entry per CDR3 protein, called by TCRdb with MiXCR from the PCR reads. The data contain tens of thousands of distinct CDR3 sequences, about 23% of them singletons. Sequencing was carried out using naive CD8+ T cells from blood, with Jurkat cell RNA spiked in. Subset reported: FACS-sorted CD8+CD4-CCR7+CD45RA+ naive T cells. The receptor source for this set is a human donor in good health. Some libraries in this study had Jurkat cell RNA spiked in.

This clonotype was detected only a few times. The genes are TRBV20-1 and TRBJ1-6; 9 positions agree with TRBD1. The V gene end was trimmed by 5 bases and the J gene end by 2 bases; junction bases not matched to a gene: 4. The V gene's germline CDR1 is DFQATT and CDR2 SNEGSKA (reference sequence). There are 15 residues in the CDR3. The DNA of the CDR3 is TGCAGTGCTGGGGACAGGGAGACCTATAATTCACCCCTCCACTTT. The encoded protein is CSAGDRETYNSPLHF.

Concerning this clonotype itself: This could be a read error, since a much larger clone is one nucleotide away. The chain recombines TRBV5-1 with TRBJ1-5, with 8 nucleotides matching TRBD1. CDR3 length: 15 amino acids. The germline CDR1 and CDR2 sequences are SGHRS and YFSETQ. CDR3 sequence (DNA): TGCGCCTGCAGCTTGGCCGGACAGGGAGGTCAGCCCCAGCATTTT. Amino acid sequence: CACSLAGQGGQPQHF.

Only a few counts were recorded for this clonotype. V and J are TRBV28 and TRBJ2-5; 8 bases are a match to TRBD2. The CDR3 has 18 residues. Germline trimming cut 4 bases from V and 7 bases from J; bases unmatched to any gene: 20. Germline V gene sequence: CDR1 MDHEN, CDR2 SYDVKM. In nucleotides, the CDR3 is TGTGCCAGCAGTTCGGGGGTGGGCTCTAGAGCGGGAGCGTTGACCCAGTACTTC. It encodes CASSSGVGSRAGALTQYF.

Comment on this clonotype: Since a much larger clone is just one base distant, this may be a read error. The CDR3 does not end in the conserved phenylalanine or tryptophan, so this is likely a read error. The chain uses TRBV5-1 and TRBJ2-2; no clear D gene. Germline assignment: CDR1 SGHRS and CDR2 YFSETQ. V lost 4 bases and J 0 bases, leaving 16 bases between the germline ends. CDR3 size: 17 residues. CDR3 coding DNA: TGCGCCAGCAGCCCCAGGACGGTTACCTCGAACACCGGGGAGCTGTTTTCT. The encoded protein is CASSPRTVTSNTGELFS.

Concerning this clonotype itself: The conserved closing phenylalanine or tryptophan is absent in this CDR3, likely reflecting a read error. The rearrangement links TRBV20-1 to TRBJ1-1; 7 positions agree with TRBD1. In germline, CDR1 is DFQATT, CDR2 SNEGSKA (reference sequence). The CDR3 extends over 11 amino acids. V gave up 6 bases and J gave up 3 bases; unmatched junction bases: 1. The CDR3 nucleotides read TGCAGTGCAGACAGGGACACTGAAGCTTTCTAT. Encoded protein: CSADRDTEAFY.

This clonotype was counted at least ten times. The CDR3 DNA reads TGTGCCAGCAGTTTACAGTCTCCCGCAACAGGGGATACGCAGTATTTT. Amino acid sequence: CASSLQSPATGDTQYF. This chain links TRBV28 with TRBJ2-3, with D perhaps matching TRBD1 (6 bases). V lost 2 bases and J lost 6, with 18 bases in between. Germline V gene sequence: CDR1 MDHEN, CDR2 SYDVKM. This CDR3 has 16 residues.

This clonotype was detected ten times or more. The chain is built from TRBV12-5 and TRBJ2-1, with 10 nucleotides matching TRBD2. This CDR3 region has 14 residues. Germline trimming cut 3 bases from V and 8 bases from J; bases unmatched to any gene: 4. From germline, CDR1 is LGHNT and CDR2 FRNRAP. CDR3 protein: CASGLAGGSHEQFF. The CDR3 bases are TGTGCTAGTGGTTTAGCGGGAGGGTCCCATGAGCAGTTCTTC.

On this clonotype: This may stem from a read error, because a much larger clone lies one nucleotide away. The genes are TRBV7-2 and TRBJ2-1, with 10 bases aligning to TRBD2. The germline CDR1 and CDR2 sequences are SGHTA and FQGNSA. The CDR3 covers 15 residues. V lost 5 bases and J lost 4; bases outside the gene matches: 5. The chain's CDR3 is CASSALAGEYNEQFF. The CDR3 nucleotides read TGTGCCAGCAGCGCCCTAGCGGGGGAATACAATGAGCAGTTCTTC.

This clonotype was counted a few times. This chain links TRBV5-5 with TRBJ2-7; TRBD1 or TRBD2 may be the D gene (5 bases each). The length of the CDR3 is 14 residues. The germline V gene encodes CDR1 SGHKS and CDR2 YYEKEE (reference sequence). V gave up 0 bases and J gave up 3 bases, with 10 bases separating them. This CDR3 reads CASSLGDGDYEQYF. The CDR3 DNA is TGTGCCAGCAGCTTGGGGGACGGAGACTACGAGCAGTACTTC.

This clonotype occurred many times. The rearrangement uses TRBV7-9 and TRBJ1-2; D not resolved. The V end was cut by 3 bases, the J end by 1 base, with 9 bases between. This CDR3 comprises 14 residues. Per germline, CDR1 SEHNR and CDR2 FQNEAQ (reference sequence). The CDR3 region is CASSFATLNYGYTF. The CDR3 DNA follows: TGTGCCAGCAGCTTCGCGACACTTAACTATGGCTACACCTTC.

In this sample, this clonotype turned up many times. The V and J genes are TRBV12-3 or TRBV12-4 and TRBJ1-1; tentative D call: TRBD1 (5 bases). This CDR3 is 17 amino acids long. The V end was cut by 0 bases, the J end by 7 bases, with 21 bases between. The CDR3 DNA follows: TGTGCCAGCAGTTTAGCGGAGGGGACCGGATTAAAGAATGAAGCTTTCTTT. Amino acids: CASSLAEGTGLKNEAFF.

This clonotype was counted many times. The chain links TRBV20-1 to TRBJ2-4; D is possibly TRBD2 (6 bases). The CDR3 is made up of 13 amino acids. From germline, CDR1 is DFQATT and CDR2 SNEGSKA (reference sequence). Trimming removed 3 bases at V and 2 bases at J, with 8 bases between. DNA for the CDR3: TGCAGTGCTAGCCTAGCGACCAAAAACATTCAGTACTTC. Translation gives CSASLATKNIQYF.

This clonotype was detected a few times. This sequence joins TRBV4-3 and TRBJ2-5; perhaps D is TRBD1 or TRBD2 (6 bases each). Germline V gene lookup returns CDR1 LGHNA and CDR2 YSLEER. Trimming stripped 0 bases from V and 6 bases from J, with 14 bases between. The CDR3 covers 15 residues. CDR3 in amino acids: CASSQDRSGAQTQYF. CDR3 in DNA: TGCGCCAGCAGCCAAGATCGGTCGGGGGCACAGACCCAGTACTTC.

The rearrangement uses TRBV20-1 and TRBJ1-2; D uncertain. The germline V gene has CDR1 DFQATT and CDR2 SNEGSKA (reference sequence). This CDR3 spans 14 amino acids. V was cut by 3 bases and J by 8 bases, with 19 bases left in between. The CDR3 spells CSASDLVGLGGYTF. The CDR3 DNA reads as TGCAGTGCTAGTGATTTGGTTGGGCTAGGCGGCTACACCTTC.

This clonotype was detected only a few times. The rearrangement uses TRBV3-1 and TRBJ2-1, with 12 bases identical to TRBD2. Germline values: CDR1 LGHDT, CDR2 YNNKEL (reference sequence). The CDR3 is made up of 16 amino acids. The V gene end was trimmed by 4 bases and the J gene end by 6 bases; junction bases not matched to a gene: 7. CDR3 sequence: CASSPLLAGGSNEQFF. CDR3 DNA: TGTGCCAGCAGCCCCCTCCTAGCGGGGGGGAGCAATGAGCAGTTCTTC.

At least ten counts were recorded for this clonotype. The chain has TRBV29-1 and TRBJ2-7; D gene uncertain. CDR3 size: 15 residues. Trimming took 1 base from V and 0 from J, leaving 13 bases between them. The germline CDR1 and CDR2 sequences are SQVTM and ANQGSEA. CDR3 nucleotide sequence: TGCAGCGTTGAAGTCGGAAAGACGAGCTCCTACGAGCAGTACTTC. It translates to CSVEVGKTSSYEQYF.

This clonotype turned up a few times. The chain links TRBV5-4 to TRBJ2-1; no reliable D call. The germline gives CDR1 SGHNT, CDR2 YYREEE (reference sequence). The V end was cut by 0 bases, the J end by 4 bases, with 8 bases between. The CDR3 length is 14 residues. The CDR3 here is CASSLDLGYNEQFF. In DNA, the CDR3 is TGTGCCAGCAGCTTGGATCTGGGGTACAATGAGCAGTTCTTC.

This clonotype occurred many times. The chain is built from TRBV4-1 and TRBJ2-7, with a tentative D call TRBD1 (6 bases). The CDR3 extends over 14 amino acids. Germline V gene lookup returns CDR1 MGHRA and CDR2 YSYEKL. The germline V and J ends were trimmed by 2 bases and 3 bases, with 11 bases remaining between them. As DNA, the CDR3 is TGCGCCAGCAGCCAAACAGGGTCCAGCTACGAGCAGTACTTC. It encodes CASSQTGSSYEQYF.

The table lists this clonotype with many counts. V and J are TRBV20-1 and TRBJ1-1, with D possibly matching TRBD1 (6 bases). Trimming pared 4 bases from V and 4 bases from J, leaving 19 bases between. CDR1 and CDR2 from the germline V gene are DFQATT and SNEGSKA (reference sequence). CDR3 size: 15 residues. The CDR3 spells CSAIIYRERSTEAFF. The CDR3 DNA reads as TGCAGTGCTATTATCTACAGGGAAAGGAGCACTGAAGCTTTCTTT.

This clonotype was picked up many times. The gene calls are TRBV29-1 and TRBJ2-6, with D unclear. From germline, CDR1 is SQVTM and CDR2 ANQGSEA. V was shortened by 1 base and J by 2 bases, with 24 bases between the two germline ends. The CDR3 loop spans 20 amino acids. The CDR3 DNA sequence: TGCAGCGTTGAAGTGGGTTTGGGGAATGACCATCCGGCTGGGGCCAACGTCCTGACTTTC. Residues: CSVEVGLGNDHPAGANVLTF.

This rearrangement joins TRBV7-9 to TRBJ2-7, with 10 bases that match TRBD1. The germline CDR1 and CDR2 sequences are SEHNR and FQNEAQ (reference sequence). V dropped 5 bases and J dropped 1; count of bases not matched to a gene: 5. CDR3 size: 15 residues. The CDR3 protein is CASSGGQGPSYEQYF. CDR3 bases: TGTGCCAGCAGCGGGGGACAGGGGCCGTCCTACGAGCAGTACTTC.

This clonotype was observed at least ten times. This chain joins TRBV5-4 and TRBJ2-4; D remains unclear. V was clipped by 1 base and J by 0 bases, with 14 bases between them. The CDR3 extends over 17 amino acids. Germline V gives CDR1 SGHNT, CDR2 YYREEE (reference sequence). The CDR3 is CASSLNPGPLAKNIQYF. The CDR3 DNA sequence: TGTGCCAGCAGCTTGAATCCTGGCCCTTTAGCCAAAAACATTCAGTACTTC.

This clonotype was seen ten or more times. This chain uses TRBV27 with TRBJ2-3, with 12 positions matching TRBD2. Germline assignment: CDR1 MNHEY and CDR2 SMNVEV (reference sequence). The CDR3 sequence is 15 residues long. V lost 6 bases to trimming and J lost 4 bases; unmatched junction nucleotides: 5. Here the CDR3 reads CASSQLAGGADTQYF. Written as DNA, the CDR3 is TGTGCCAGCAGCCAGCTAGCGGGAGGGGCAGATACGCAGTATTTT.

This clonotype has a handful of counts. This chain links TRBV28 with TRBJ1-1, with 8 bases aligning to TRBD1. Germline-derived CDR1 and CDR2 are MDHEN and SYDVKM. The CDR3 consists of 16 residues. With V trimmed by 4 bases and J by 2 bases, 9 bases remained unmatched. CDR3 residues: CASSSDRVRGNTEAFF. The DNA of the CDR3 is TGTGCCAGCAGTTCGGACAGGGTGCGGGGAAACACTGAAGCTTTCTTT.

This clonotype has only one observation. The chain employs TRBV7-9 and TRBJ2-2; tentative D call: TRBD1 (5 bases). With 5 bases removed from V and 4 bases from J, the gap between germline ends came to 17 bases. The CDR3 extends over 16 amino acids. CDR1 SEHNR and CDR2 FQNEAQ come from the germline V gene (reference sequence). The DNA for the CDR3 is TGTGCCAGCAGCGATAAGGACAAGGAATTCACCGGGGAGCTGTTTTTT. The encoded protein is CASSDKDKEFTGELFF.

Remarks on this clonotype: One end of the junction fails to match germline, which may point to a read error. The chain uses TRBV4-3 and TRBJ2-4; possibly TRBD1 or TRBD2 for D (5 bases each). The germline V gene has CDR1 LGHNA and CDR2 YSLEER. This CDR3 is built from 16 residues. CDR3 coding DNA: TGCGCCAGCAGCCAAGACTTGCAGGGAGCCAACAACATTCAGTACTTC. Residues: CASSQDLQGANNIQYF.

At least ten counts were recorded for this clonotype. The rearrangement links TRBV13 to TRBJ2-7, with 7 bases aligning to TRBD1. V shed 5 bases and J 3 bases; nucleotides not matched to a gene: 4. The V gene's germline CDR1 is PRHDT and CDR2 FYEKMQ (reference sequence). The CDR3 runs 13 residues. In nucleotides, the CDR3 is TGTGCCAGCAGCACCCGGGACAGCTACGAGCAGTACTTC. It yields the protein CASSTRDSYEQYF.

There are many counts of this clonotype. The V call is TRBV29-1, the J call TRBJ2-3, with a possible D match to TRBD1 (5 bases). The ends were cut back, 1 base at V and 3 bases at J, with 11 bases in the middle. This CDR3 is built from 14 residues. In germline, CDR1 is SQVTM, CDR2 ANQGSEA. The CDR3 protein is CSVEGGRATDTQYF. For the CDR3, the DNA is TGCAGCGTTGAAGGGGGCAGGGCGACAGATACGCAGTATTTT.